This paragraph covers one T cell receptor (beta chain) sequence. These data are taken from a study of blood T cell repertoires in COVID-19. Study details: Material from acute and convalescent COVID-19 was sourced from the United States, Italy and Spain. In each case, the material was cDNA or gDNA derived from T cells, B-cell-depleted T cells, or PBMCs.

As handled by the study authors: Reference gene primer amplification yielded estimated nucleated cell counts. Clones were sequenced by immunoSEQ multiplex PCR, and TCRdb holds only the in-frame ones, with some missing. From that table come the V and J calls and clone size; the DNA was used to work out D and trimming. The table records about 140,000 clones, roughly 86% of them present only once. The V end lost 3 bases, the J end lost 7 bases, and 10 bases lay between the germline ends. The CDR3 is 12 residues long. Per germline, CDR1 LNHDA and CDR2 SQIVND (reference sequence). V usage is TRBV19 and J usage is TRBJ2-7, with D possibly being TRBD2 (5 bases). The receptor was isolated from a man aged 70 or older with acute or convalescent COVID-19. Input material: peripheral blood. This CDR3 is CASSMRVEEQYF. CDR3 DNA: TGTGCCAGTAGTATGAGGGTGGAAGAGCAGTACTTC.